These 26 T cell receptor beta chains share one sample of origin, sequenced in a study of vaccination and CD4 T cells after COVID-19. Their specific antigens are unknown. Treatment: roughly 11-day PBMC culture with coronavirus spike peptide pools or control peptides (ViraFEST assay). Cultured CD4+ T cell DNA underwent sequencing with the Oncomine TCR Beta short-read assay. One entry per CDR3 protein, called by TCRdb with MiXCR from the PCR reads. The sample includes roughly 16,000 distinct CDR3 sequences, about 50% of them seen just once. Sequenced material: CD4+ T cells from blood, cultured in vitro. The receptors derive from a human donor who had recovered from COVID-19.

This clonotype was counted between two and nine times. The genes are TRBV27 and TRBJ2-1, with 8 bases lining up with TRBD1. V lost 6 bases to trimming and J lost 2 bases; unmatched junction nucleotides: 12. The CDR3 extends over 17 amino acids. The germline gives CDR1 MNHEY, CDR2 SMNVEV (reference sequence). The CDR3 DNA reads TGTGCCAGCAGCTCCCCATTGGGACAGGTTCCCTACAATGAGCAGTTCTTC. This gives the protein CASSSPLGQVPYNEQFF.

This clonotype is labeled as medium-sized. The chain joins TRBV18 to TRBJ1-2; TRBD1 matches at 8 bases. Germline CDR1 is KGHSH and CDR2 is LQKENI. The CDR3 length is 13 residues. With V trimmed by 2 bases and J by 7 bases, 3 bases remained unmatched. CDR3 loop: CASSPGQGVGYTF. The CDR3 bases are TGTGCCAGCTCACCAGGACAGGGAGTTGGCTACACCTTC.

The CDR3 DNA follows: TGTGCCAGCGGTGGGGGGCCCCCGCCAGATACGCAGTATTTT. Its protein is CASGGGPPPDTQYF. V and J are TRBV28 and TRBJ2-3; either TRBD1 or TRBD2 may fit D (6 bases each). The CDR3 extends over 14 amino acids. Germline lookup yields CDR1 MDHEN and CDR2 SYDVKM. Trimming left V 8 bases short and J 4 bases short, with 16 bases between.

The CDR3 reads CASSSRDRGHQETQYF. Here the CDR3 DNA reads TGCGCCAGCAGCTCCCGGGACAGGGGCCACCAAGAGACCCAGTACTTC. The rearrangement links TRBV5-1 to TRBJ2-5; 10 bases match TRBD1. Germline assignment: CDR1 SGHRS and CDR2 YFSETQ. J gave up 0 bases and V 3 bases, and 5 bases lay outside the gene matches. The CDR3 is 16 residues long.

This clonotype was picked up a small number of times. The chain recombines TRBV19 with TRBJ1-5, with TRBD1 matching 7 bases. The CDR3 contains 16 residues. V gave up 1 base and J gave up 6 bases; unmatched junction bases: 9. In germline, CDR1 is LNHDA, CDR2 SQIVND (reference sequence). CDR3 loop: CASSIAGHRGGQPQHF. The CDR3 bases are TGTGCCAGTAGTATAGCGGGCCACAGGGGCGGTCAGCCCCAGCATTTT. The full variable domain, in which reference TRBV19 and TRBJ1-5 provide the parts outside the CDR3, is DGGITQSPKYLFRKEGQNVTLSCEQNLNHDAMYWYRQDPGQGLRLIYYSQIVNDFQKGDIAEGYSVSREKKESFPLTVTSAQKNPTAFYLCASSIAGHRGGQPQHFGDGTRLSIL.

This clonotype was seen only a few times. The J gene is TRBJ2-2, the V gene TRBV7-2, with TRBD2 matching over 8 bases. CDR3 size: 15 residues. Unmatched junction bases numbered 14, after V lost 10 bases and J lost 7 bases. Germline CDR1 SGHTA, CDR2 FQGNSA. The chain's CDR3 is CATTFGGVGSGELFF. In DNA form, the CDR3 reads TGTGCCACCACTTTCGGGGGGGTAGGAAGCGGGGAGCTGTTTTTT.

V usage is TRBV2 and J usage is TRBJ2-1; TRBD2 matches 7 bases. Germline values: CDR1 SNHLY, CDR2 FYNNEI. V lost 8 bases, J lost 0 bases, and 4 bases stayed unmatched. The CDR3 loop spans 14 amino acids. The DNA for the CDR3 is TGTGCCAGCGCCCCTAGCGGCTCCTACAATGAGCAGTTCTTC. Translation gives CASAPSGSYNEQFF.

The chain carries TRBV30 and TRBJ1-2; D gene ambiguous. This CDR3 is built from 12 residues. The germline V gene encodes CDR1 GTSNPN and CDR2 SVGIG (reference sequence). Trimming pared 6 bases from V and 3 bases from J, leaving 11 bases between. CDR3 sequence reads: CACNILYYGYTF. The CDR3 region has the DNA TGTGCCTGCAATATATTATACTATGGCTACACCTTC.

J is TRBJ1-6 and V is TRBV28; maybe TRBD1 (6 bases). Trimming stripped 7 bases from V and 8 bases from J, with 18 bases between. The germline V gene encodes CDR1 MDHEN and CDR2 SYDVKM. The CDR3 contains 15 residues. CDR3: CASNTLGRGYSPLHF. Written as DNA, the CDR3 is TGTGCCAGCAATACCCTCGGCAGGGGTTATTCACCCCTCCACTTT.

The rearrangement uses TRBV7-8 and TRBJ2-3, with 9 nucleotides matching TRBD2. The CDR3 sequence is 17 residues long. Germline lookup yields CDR1 SGHVS and CDR2 FQNEAQ. V dropped 5 bases and J dropped 1; count of bases not matched to a gene: 10. The CDR3 here is CASSTPSKRGGTDTQYF. The CDR3 DNA follows: TGTGCCAGCAGCACCCCCTCAAAGCGGGGGGGCACAGATACGCAGTATTTT.

This clonotype was recorded a few times. The V and J genes are TRBV19 and TRBJ1-1; perhaps TRBD1 as D (5 bases). V lost 6 bases to trimming and J lost 7 bases, with 12 bases between them. The CDR3 covers 12 residues. CDR1 is LNHDA and CDR2 is SQIVND in the germline V gene (reference sequence). The CDR3 here is CASRSQGGEAFF. Here the CDR3 DNA reads TGTGCCAGTAGAAGCCAGGGCGGTGAAGCTTTCTTT.

The V and J genes are TRBV4-3 and TRBJ1-6; tentatively, D is TRBD1 (6 bases). V gave up 0 bases and J gave up 10 bases, with 16 bases separating them. CDR1 LGHNA and CDR2 YSLEER come from the germline V gene. This CDR3 is built from 16 residues. The CDR3 DNA reads TGCGCCAGCAGCCAAGATGCGGGCCAGGGGAACTCACCCCTCCACTTT. It codes for CASSQDAGQGNSPLHF.

The chain carries TRBV11-2 and TRBJ2-7; 12 bases map to TRBD2. Looked up from germline, CDR1 is SGHAT and CDR2 is FQNNGV. Losses at the gene ends were 5 bases for V and 4 bases for J; bases not matched to a gene: 9. CDR3 size: 16 residues. The CDR3: CASSGLAGPRNYEQYF. DNA for the CDR3: TGTGCCAGCAGCGGACTAGCGGGGCCTAGAAATTACGAGCAGTACTTC.

The chain couples TRBV9 to TRBJ2-2, with D unresolved. The CDR3 consists of 14 residues. Trimming took 1 base from V and 6 from J, leaving 10 bases between them. The V gene's germline CDR1 is SGDLS and CDR2 YYNGEE. The CDR3 loop reads CASSVRHGPGELFF. CDR3 bases: TGTGCCAGCAGCGTACGGCATGGCCCCGGGGAGCTGTTTTTT.

The chain is built from TRBV29-1 and TRBJ1-1, with TRBD1 matching over 9 bases. V lost 6 bases to trimming and J lost 13 bases; unmatched junction nucleotides: 9. From germline, CDR1 is SQVTM and CDR2 ANQGSEA. There are 11 residues in the CDR3. CDR3 sequence reads: CSVDRGAGRFF. The DNA for the CDR3 is TGCAGCGTGGACAGGGGCGCCGGTCGTTTCTTT.

This chain uses TRBV19 with TRBJ2-1; 8 bases map to TRBD1. The CDR3 spans 15 residues. CDR1 LNHDA and CDR2 SQIVND come from the germline V gene (reference sequence). J gave up 5 bases and V 6 bases, and 9 bases lay outside the gene matches. The CDR3 reads CASSTTGTGNNEQFF. CDR3 in DNA: TGTGCCAGTAGCACTACCGGGACAGGAAACAATGAGCAGTTCTTC.

The chain combines TRBV20-1 with TRBJ1-4; 8 positions match TRBD1. V shed 2 bases and J 1 base; nucleotides not matched to a gene: 6. This CDR3 has 16 residues. Germline V lookup: CDR1 DFQATT, CDR2 SNEGSKA (reference sequence). The CDR3 is CSARQGAIETNEKLFF. DNA of the CDR3: TGCAGTGCTAGACAGGGGGCTATAGAAACTAATGAAAAACTGTTTTTT.

This chain connects TRBV5-4 to TRBJ2-2; TRBD1 matches at 8 bases. The CDR3 contains 14 residues. Unmatched junction bases numbered 3, after V lost 4 bases and J lost 4 bases. Germline values: CDR1 SGHNT, CDR2 YYREEE (reference sequence). The CDR3 loop reads CASSTTGATGELFF. In DNA, the CDR3 is TGTGCCAGCAGCACGACAGGGGCCACCGGGGAGCTGTTTTTT.

The CDR3 is CASSLYTAGTGEETQYF. The CDR3 nucleotides read TGTGCCAGCAGCTTATATACTGCCGGGACAGGTGAAGAGACCCAGTACTTC. The chain has TRBV11-3 and TRBJ2-5, with TRBD1 identical over 8 bases. The germline CDR1 and CDR2 sequences are SGHNT and YENEEA. This CDR3 spans 17 amino acids. Unmatched junction bases numbered 11, after V lost 2 bases and J lost 3 bases.

The chain joins TRBV15 to TRBJ2-5, with 14 bases fitting TRBD2. V dropped 2 bases and J dropped 5; count of bases not matched to a gene: 7. Germline CDR1 and CDR2: LNHNV and YYDKDF (reference sequence). The CDR3 length is 17 residues. Here the CDR3 reads CATSRRPGLAGAETQYF. CDR3 coding DNA: TGTGCCACCAGCAGACGACCGGGACTAGCGGGAGCCGAGACCCAGTACTTC.

This clonotype was observed a handful of times. The chain has TRBV2 and TRBJ2-7, with D unclear. V lost 7 bases, J lost 3 bases, and 10 bases lay in between. The length of the CDR3 is 12 residues. Germline assignment: CDR1 SNHLY and CDR2 FYNNEI. The CDR3 coding sequence is TGTGCCAGCACCGAACGAGTCTACGAGCAGTACTTC. It is translated as CASTERVYEQYF.

The chain recombines TRBV19 with TRBJ2-3; 7 bases map to TRBD1. Losses at the gene ends were 8 bases for V and 0 bases for J; bases not matched to a gene: 5. The CDR3 spans 14 residues. Germline CDR1 is LNHDA and CDR2 is SQIVND (reference sequence). In DNA, the CDR3 is TGTGCCAGTCGACAGGGCCTTAGCACAGATACGCAGTATTTT. Encoded protein: CASRQGLSTDTQYF.

The chain couples TRBV5-1 to TRBJ1-2; 11 bases are shared with TRBD1. This CDR3 comprises 15 residues. The germline V gene has CDR1 SGHRS and CDR2 YFSETQ. The V and J ends lost 0 bases and 5 bases, in that order; junction bases with no gene match: 3. The CDR3 DNA is TGCGCCAGCAGCTTGGGAGGACAGGGGGCATATGGCTACACCTTC. Translated, it gives CASSLGGQGAYGYTF.

The rearrangement uses TRBV11-3 and TRBJ2-7, with D possibly TRBD1 on 6 matching bases. The CDR3 spans 18 residues. Trimming stripped 3 bases from V and 6 bases from J, with 27 bases between. Germline values: CDR1 SGHNT, CDR2 YENEEA. The CDR3 nucleotides read TGTGCCAGCAGCTTTTACGCGGGTAGGGGCAGGGGTAATGGCGAGCAGTACTTC. This encodes CASSFYAGRGRGNGEQYF.

This clonotype was seen a few times. The chain has TRBV27 and TRBJ1-2, with D possibly matching TRBD1 (5 bases). Germline CDR1 reads MNHEY; CDR2 reads SMNVEV (reference sequence). Trimming stripped 3 bases from V and 4 bases from J, with 12 bases between. This CDR3 spans 14 amino acids. Written as DNA, the CDR3 is TGTGCCAGCAGTTTCGCCGGGACCAGCTATGGCTACACCTTC. The encoded protein is CASSFAGTSYGYTF.

This clonotype ranks as medium-sized. The chain is built from TRBV27 and TRBJ1-2, with 8 bases identical to TRBD1. V lost 6 bases to trimming and J lost 8 bases; unmatched junction nucleotides: 14. The germline V gene encodes CDR1 MNHEY and CDR2 SMNVEV (reference sequence). The CDR3 is made up of 15 amino acids. Written as DNA, the CDR3 is TGTGCCAGCAGCCAACGTGGACAGGGAAGAGGGGGCTACACCTTC. Its translation is CASSQRGQGRGGYTF.